Listed below are T cell receptor beta chains from one sample, sequenced in a study of CD8 T cells in ankylosing spondylitis. Each CDR3 protein gets one entry after TCRdb re-called the 5' RACE reads with MiXCR. The repertoire holds a few hundred thousand distinct CDR3 sequences, with about 17% as singletons. Sequences were obtained from blood, either unsorted or a sorted T cell fraction (not recorded which). These receptors were obtained from a male donor with ankylosing spondylitis. Both conserved end residues are part of each CDR3. A D gene is named only where the DNA matches it firmly. Not every row has a clone size; where given, it reads once, few, many or a size class.

NA | TRBJ1-1 | TRBV19 | NA | TGTGCCAGGGCCCGCGCTGAAGCTTTCTTT | CARARAEAFF
TRBD2 | TRBJ2-1 | TRBV4-3 | few | TGCGCCAGCAGCCAAGGCTCTAGCGGATCTTACAATGAGCAGTTCTTC | CASSQGSSGSYNEQFF
NA | TRBJ2-7 | TRBV9 | NA | TGTGCCAGCAGCGTACGCTGGTCCGCCGCAAGCGAGCAGTACTTC | CASSVRWSAASEQYF
NA | TRBJ1-2 | TRBV4-2 | NA | TGTGCCAGCAGCCAAGGTCGAGCTAACTATGGCTACACCTTC | CASSQGRANYGYTF
NA | TRBJ2-7 | TRBV19 | NA | TGTGCCAGTAGTATGGACCGAGGGGCCTACGAGCAGTACTTC | CASSMDRGAYEQYF
TRBD2 | TRBJ2-7 | TRBV7-9 | NA | TGTGCCAGCAGCTTAGCATCGGGACTAGGTTCCTACGAGCAGTACTTC | CASSLASGLGSYEQYF
NA | TRBJ2-1 | TRBV20-1 | few | TGCAGTGCTATTTCGTCTAGCGCAGCCTACAATGAGCAGTTCTTC | CSAISSSAAYNEQFF
NA | TRBJ1-4 | TRBV4-3 | NA | TGCGCCAGCAGCCCACACCTTTTGACGGAACTGTTTTTT | CASSPHLLTELFF
NA | TRBJ1-5 | TRBV7-6 | few | TGTGCCAGCAGCTCCACCCCGAATCAGCCCCAGCATTTT | CASSSTPNQPQHF
NA | TRBJ2-7 | TRBV7-9 | few | TGTGCCAGCAGCCCCCGTGATGCGGGGAGCTCCTACGAGCAGTACTTC | CASSPRDAGSSYEQYF
TRBD1 | TRBJ2-1 | TRBV6-2/TRBV6-3 | few | TGTGCCAGCAGTTACCGACAGGGGGTTTACAATGAGCAGTTCTTC | CASSYRQGVYNEQFF
NA | TRBJ2-1 | TRBV27 | many | TGTGCCAGCAGTTCAAGTCTTAGCTCCTACAATGAGCAGTTCTTC | CASSSSLSSYNEQFF
TRBD2 | TRBJ2-4 | TRBV20-1 | few | TGCAGTGCTAGACTAGCGGGGGGGCCATTTGGTGACATTCAGTACTTC | CSARLAGGPFGDIQYF
TRBD1 | TRBJ1-2 | TRBV29-1 | many | TGCAGCGTTGCCCCCCCAGGGGGGTTCTATGGCTACACCTTC | CSVAPPGGFYGYTF
NA | TRBJ1-1 | TRBV27 | many | TGTGCCAGCAGTTTATCGATGGACACTGAAGCTTTCTTT | CASSLSMDTEAFF
TRBD1 | TRBJ2-1 | TRBV27 | few | TGTGCCAGCAGTTTAGACAGGGAGAGATATGAGCAGTTCTTC | CASSLDRERYEQFF
TRBD2 | TRBJ2-1 | TRBV12-3/TRBV12-4 | NA | TGTGCCAGCAGTTTAAGTAGCGGGAGGAACTATGAGCAGTTCTTC | CASSLSSGRNYEQFF
NA | TRBJ1-5 | TRBV24-1 | NA | TGTGCCACCTCCCCGGCGGGGGCGGTTAGCAATCAGCCCCAGCATTTT | CATSPAGAVSNQPQHF
TRBD2 | TRBJ2-3 | TRBV5-1 | many | TGCGCCAGCAGCTTGGATGGCGGGGGGGCCTTGAACACAGATACGCAGTATTTT | CASSLDGGGALNTDTQYF
NA | TRBJ2-1 | TRBV27 | few | TGTGCCAGCAGTTTATCCAGCCACAATGAGCAGTTCTTC | CASSLSSHNEQFF
NA | TRBJ1-1 | TRBV5-1 | NA | TGCGCCAGCAGCTGGGCCCCGTTCGAGGCGAACACTGAAGCTTTCTTT | CASSWAPFEANTEAFF
TRBD1 | TRBJ1-2 | TRBV6-1 | few | TGTGCCACCCTGGGACAGAAGCCTATTAAGGGCTATGGCTACACCTTC | CATLGQKPIKGYGYTF
TRBD1 | TRBJ2-5 | TRBV6-2/TRBV6-3 | few | TGTGCCAGCAGTTACTCGAAGGGACAGACCCAAGAGACCCAGTACTTC | CASSYSKGQTQETQYF
NA | TRBJ1-2 | TRBV28 | NA | TGTGCCATCCAGGCGGCAGGAGACTCTAACTATGGCTACACCTTC | CAIQAAGDSNYGYTF
NA | TRBJ2-5 | TRBV5-1 | few | TGCGCCAGCAGCTTGGAGAGGGGTGTACAAGAGACCCAGTACTTC | CASSLERGVQETQYF
NA | TRBJ2-1 | TRBV20-1 | many | TGCAGTGCTAGAGACGGGCGGCGAAGCTCCTACAATGAGCAGTTCTTC | CSARDGRRSSYNEQFF
NA | TRBJ2-1 | TRBV3-1 | few | TGTGCCAGCAGCCAAGGAGTGGGGAGCCATGAGCAGTTCTTC | CASSQGVGSHEQFF
TRBD1 | TRBJ2-3 | TRBV20-1 | many | TGCAGTGCTAGAGATCAGGGGGCAGAAGATACGCAGTATTTT | CSARDQGAEDTQYF
NA | TRBJ1-2 | TRBV7-9 | NA | TGTGCCAGCAGCTCACTGATGGACACTGCTAACTATGGCTACACCTTC | CASSSLMDTANYGYTF
TRBD2 | TRBJ2-1 | TRBV19 | NA | TGTGCCAGTAGTATATCTAGCGGGACTTACAATGAGCAGTTCTTC | CASSISSGTYNEQFF
TRBD2 | TRBJ2-7 | TRBV7-2 | many | TGTGCCAGCAGCCCAAGACTAGCGGGAGTCTACGAGCAGTACTTC | CASSPRLAGVYEQYF
TRBD1 | TRBJ1-2 | TRBV12-3/TRBV12-4 | NA | TGTGCCAGCAGTCCCAGGACAGGGGTTGATGTCAATGGCTACACCTTC | CASSPRTGVDVNGYTF
TRBD2 | TRBJ2-1 | TRBV11-2 | few | TGTGCCAGCAGTCTTAGAGGTGTGCGGGAGGGCCCTACCGACAATGAGCAGTTCTTC | CASSLRGVREGPTDNEQFF
TRBD2 | TRBJ2-7 | TRBV7-9 | many | TGTGCCAGCAGCCCGGGACTAGGAGAGCAGTACTTC | CASSPGLGEQYF
NA | TRBJ2-7 | TRBV21-1 | NA | TGTGCCAGCAGCAAAGAGTGGGAGTATACCCCCTACGAGCAGTACTTC | CASSKEWEYTPYEQYF
NA | TRBJ2-1 | TRBV4-3 | few | TGCGCCAGCAGCCAAGATCACCCGCTCGGGGGGCTGGGGTACAATGAGCAGTTCTTC | CASSQDHPLGGLGYNEQFF
NA | TRBJ2-5 | TRBV4-3 | few | TGCGCCAGCAGCCGCTACGCGGACTCGGACGAAGAGACCCAGTACTTC | CASSRYADSDEETQYF
NA | TRBJ2-1 | TRBV9 | NA | TGTGCCAGCAGCGTCGACAGAGACAATGAGCAGTTCTTC | CASSVDRDNEQFF
NA | TRBJ2-7 | TRBV3-1 | few | TGTGCCAGCAGCCCAAGTTACTCCGAGCTTTACGAGCAGTACTTC | CASSPSYSELYEQYF
NA | TRBJ1-1 | TRBV5-1 | few | TGCGCCAGCAGCTTGTTGGGGGAAGGCACTGAAGCTTTCTTT | CASSLLGEGTEAFF
NA | TRBJ2-7 | TRBV6-2/TRBV6-3 | few | TGTGCCAGCAGTGGGGCGGTGTTGGACGAGCAGTACTTC | CASSGAVLDEQYF
NA | TRBJ2-7 | TRBV29-1 | many | TGCAGCGTTGAGGCCAGCACCTACGAGCAGTACTTC | CSVEASTYEQYF
NA | TRBJ2-1 | TRBV9 | NA | TGTGCCAGCAGCGCCCCCCTCTCCGGGAGCGGGTCCTACAATGAGCAGTTCTTC | CASSAPLSGSGSYNEQFF
TRBD2 | TRBJ2-1 | TRBV3-1 | few | TGTGCCAGCAGCCATTATAGCGGGAGCATTGAGCAGTTCTTC | CASSHYSGSIEQFF
NA | TRBJ2-1 | TRBV29-1 | many | TGCAGCGTCCCACCTAGACTAGGATCGTCCAATGAGCAGTTCTTC | CSVPPRLGSSNEQFF
TRBD1 | TRBJ2-1 | TRBV19 | NA | TGTGCCAGTAGCGTTGGACAGGGGAGTAGGCAGTTCTTC | CASSVGQGSRQFF
TRBD2 | TRBJ2-1 | TRBV12-3/TRBV12-4 | few | TGTGCCAGCAGTTTAAAGGTAGCGGGAGGGCCCCATGAGCAGTTCTTC | CASSLKVAGGPHEQFF
TRBD1 | TRBJ1-2 | TRBV12-3/TRBV12-4 | NA | TGTGCCAGCAGCTGGGGGACAGCCCTCAATAACTATGGCTACACCTTC | CASSWGTALNNYGYTF
TRBD1 | TRBJ2-1 | TRBV27 | NA | TGTGCCAGCAGCTGGGGACAGTACAATGAGCAGTTCTTC | CASSWGQYNEQFF
NA | TRBJ2-2 | TRBV7-9 | few | TGTGCCAGCAGCGCGGCCGTAGCGAACACCGGGGAGCTGTTTTTT | CASSAAVANTGELFF
NA | TRBJ1-4 | TRBV4-1 | many | TGCGCAAGCCGGGAAGGGGTGAGAAGCGGTGAAAAACTGTTTTTT | CASREGVRSGEKLFF
TRBD1 | TRBJ2-3 | TRBV6-2/TRBV6-3 | few | TGTGCCAGCAGCTCCTCCGCGCGACAGGGGAGCACAGATACGCAGTATTTT | CASSSSARQGSTDTQYF
NA | TRBJ1-1 | TRBV9 | few | TGTGCCAGCAGCGACCCTCAGGACACTGAAGCTTTCTTT | CASSDPQDTEAFF
NA | TRBJ2-1 | TRBV2 | NA | TGTGCCAGCAGTGCCTGGGGGAACGGAGGGGATGAGCAGTTCTTC | CASSAWGNGGDEQFF
NA | TRBJ1-4 | TRBV11-3 | few | TGTGCCAGCAGCCCCGGGGCCACCGAAATCGAAAAACTGTTTTTT | CASSPGATEIEKLFF
TRBD1 | TRBJ2-1 | TRBV6-5 | NA | TGTGCCAGCAGTTCCCCCGACAGGGTCAATGAGCAGTTCTTC | CASSSPDRVNEQFF
TRBD1 | TRBJ2-7 | TRBV4-2 | NA | TGTGCCAGCAGCCAAGATGTGGACAGGTTCTCCTACGAGCAGTACTTC | CASSQDVDRFSYEQYF
NA | TRBJ2-5 | TRBV7-2 | NA | TGTGCCAGCAGCTTAGGGGTCCTCCAGGGAGAGACCCAGTACTTC | CASSLGVLQGETQYF